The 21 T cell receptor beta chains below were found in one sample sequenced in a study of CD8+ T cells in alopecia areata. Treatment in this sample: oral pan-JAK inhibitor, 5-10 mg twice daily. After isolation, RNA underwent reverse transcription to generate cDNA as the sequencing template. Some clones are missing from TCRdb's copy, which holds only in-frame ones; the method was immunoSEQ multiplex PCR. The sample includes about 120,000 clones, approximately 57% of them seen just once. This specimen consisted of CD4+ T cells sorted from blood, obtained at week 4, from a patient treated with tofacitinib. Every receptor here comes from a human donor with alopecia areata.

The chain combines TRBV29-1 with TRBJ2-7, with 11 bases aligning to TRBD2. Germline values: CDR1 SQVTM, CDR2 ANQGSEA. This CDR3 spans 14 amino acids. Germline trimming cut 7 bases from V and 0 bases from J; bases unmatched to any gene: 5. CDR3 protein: CSAHSGGASYEQYF. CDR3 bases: TGCAGCGCACATAGCGGGGGGGCCTCCTACGAGCAGTACTTC.

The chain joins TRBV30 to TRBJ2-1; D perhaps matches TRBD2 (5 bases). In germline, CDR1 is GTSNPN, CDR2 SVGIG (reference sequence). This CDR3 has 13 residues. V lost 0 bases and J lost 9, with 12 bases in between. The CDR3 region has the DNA TGTGCCTGGAGTGTACACGAGCGGCGTGAGCAGTTCTTC. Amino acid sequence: CAWSVHERREQFF.

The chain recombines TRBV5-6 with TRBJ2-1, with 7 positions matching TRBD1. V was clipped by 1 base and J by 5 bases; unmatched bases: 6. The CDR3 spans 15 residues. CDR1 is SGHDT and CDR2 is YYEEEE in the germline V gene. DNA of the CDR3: TGTGCCAGCAGCTTGCGAGGGGGCACTAACAATGAGCAGTTCTTC. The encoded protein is CASSLRGGTNNEQFF. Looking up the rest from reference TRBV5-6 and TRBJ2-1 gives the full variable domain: DAGVTQSPTHLIKTRGQQVTLRCSPKSGHDTVSWYQQALGQGPQFIFQYYEEEERQRGNFPDRFSGHQFPNYSSELNVNALLLGDSALYLCASSLRGGTNNEQFFGPGTRLTVL.

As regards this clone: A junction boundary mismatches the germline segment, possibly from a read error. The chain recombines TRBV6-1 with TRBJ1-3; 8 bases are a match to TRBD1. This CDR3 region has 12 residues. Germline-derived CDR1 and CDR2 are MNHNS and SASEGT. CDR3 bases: TGTGCCAGCAGTGATGGGACAGGCCGGGAGGGATTT. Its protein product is CASSDGTGREGF.

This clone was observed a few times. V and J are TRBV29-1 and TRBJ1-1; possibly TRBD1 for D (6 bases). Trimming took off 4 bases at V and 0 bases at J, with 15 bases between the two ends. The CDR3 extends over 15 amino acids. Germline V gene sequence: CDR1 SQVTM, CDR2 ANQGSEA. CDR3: CSVVSGQWVNTEAFF. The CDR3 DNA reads TGCAGCGTTGTGAGTGGACAGTGGGTGAACACTGAAGCTTTCTTT.

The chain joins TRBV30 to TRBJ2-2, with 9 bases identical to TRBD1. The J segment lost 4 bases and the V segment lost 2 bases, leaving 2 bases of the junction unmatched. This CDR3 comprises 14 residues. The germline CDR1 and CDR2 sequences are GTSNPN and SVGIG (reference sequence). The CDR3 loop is CAWSNRGLTGELFF. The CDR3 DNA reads TGTGCCTGGAGTAACAGGGGGCTCACCGGGGAGCTGTTTTTT.

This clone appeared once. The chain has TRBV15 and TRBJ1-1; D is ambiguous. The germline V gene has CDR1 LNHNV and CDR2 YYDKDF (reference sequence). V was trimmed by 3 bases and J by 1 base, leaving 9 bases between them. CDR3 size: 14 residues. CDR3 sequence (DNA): TGTGCCACCAGCAGGGCCCACAGGAACACTGAAGCTTTCTTT. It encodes CATSRAHRNTEAFF.

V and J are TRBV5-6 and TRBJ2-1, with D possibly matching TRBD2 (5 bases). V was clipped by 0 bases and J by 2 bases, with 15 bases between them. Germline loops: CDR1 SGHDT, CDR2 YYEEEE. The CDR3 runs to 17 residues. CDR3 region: CASSLEPPAETYNEQFF. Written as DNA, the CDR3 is TGTGCCAGCAGCTTGGAGCCTCCAGCGGAGACCTACAATGAGCAGTTCTTC. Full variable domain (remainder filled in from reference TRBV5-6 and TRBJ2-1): DAGVTQSPTHLIKTRGQQVTLRCSPKSGHDTVSWYQQALGQGPQFIFQYYEEEERQRGNFPDRFSGHQFPNYSSELNVNALLLGDSALYLCASSLEPPAETYNEQFFGPGTRLTVL.

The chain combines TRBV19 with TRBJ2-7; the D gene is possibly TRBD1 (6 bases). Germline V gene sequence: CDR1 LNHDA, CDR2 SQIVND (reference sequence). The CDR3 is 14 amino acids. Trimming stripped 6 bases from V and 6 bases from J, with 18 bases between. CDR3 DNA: TGTGCCAGTAGAATTGGGGGCCATTCCGGCGAGCAGTACTTC. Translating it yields CASRIGGHSGEQYF.

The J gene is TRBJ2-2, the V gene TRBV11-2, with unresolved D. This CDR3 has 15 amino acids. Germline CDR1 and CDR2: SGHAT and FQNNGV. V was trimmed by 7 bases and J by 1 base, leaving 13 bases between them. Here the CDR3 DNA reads TGTGCCAGCACCCCTTTCGGACGGAACACCGGGGAGCTGTTTTTT. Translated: CASTPFGRNTGELFF.

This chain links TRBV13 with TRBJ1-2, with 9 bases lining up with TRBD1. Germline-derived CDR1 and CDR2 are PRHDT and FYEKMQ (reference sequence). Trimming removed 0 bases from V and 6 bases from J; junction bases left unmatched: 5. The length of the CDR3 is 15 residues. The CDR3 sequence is CASSLGGGQGNGYTF. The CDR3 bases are TGTGCCAGCAGCTTAGGCGGGGGACAGGGAAATGGCTACACCTTC.

The CDR3 loop reads CASSYSQGQTPLHF. As DNA, the CDR3 is TGTGCCAGCAGTTATTCACAGGGGCAGACACCCCTCCACTTT. The chain uses TRBV6-6 and TRBJ1-6, with 7 bases matching TRBD1. The CDR3 runs 14 residues. The V gene's germline CDR1 is MNHNY and CDR2 SVGAGI (reference sequence). V trimming: 3 bases; J trimming: 11 bases; junction bases outside the gene matches: 7.

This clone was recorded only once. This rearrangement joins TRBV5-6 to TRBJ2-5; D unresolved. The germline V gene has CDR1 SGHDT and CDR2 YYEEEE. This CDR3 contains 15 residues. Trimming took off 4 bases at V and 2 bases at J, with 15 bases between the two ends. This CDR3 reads CASSGIVGQQETQYF. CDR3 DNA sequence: TGTGCCAGCAGCGGTATAGTTGGTCAGCAAGAGACCCAGTACTTC.

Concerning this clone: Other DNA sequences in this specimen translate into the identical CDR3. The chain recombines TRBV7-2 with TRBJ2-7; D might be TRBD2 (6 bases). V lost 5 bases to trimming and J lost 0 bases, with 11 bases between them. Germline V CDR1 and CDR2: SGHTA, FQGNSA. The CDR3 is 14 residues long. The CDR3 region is CASSAGGSSYEQYF. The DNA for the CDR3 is TGTGCCAGCAGCGCCGGGGGTAGCTCCTACGAGCAGTACTTC.

CDR3 loop: CASTGLAGARETQYF. Here the CDR3 DNA reads TGTGCCAGCACCGGACTAGCGGGGGCCAGGGAGACCCAGTACTTC. The V and J genes are TRBV25-1 and TRBJ2-5, with TRBD2 matching 13 bases. Per the germline V gene, CDR1 is MGHDK and CDR2 is SYGVNS. The CDR3 extends over 15 amino acids. Trimming took 7 bases from V and 5 from J; bases not matched to a gene: 7.

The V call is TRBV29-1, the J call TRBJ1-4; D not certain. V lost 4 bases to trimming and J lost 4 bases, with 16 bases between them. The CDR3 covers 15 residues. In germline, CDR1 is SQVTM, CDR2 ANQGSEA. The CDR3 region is CSVVGRLLGNEKLFF. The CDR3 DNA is TGCAGCGTTGTCGGCAGACTTCTCGGTAATGAAAAACTGTTTTTT.

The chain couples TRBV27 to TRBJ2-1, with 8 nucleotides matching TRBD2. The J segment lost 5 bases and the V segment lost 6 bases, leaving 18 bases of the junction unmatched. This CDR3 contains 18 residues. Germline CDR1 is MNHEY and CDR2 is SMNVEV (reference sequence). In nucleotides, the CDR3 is TGTGCCAGCAGACGGGGGCTAGCGGGCGCGGGGTCGAACAATGAGCAGTTCTTC. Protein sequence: CASRRGLAGAGSNNEQFF.

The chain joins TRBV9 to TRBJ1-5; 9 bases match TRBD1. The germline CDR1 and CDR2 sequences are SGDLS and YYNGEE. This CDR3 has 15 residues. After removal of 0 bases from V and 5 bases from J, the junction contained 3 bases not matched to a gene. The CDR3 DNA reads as TGTGCCAGCAGCGTAGCCACAGGGGGCGATCAGCCCCAGCATTTT. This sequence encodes CASSVATGGDQPQHF. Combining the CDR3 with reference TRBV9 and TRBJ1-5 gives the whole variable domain DSGVTQTPKHLITATGQRVTLRCSPRSGDLSVYWYQQSLDQGLQFLIQYYNGEERAKGNILERFSAQQFPDLHSELNLSSLELGDSALYFCASSVATGGDQPQHFGDGTRLSIL.

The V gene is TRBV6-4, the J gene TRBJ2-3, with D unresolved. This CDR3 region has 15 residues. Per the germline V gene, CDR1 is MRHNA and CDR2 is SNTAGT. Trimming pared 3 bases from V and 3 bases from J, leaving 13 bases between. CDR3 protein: CASSETSRVTDTQYF. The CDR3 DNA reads TGTGCCAGCAGTGAGACAAGCCGGGTTACAGATACGCAGTATTTT.

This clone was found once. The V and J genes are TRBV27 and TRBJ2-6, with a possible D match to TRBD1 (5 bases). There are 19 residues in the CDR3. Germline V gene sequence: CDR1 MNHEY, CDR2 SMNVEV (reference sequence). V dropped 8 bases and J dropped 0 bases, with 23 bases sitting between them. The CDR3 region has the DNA TGTGCCAGCCCCCCAGGGTGGGGTCCGCGGAGCTCTGGGGCCAACGTCCTGACTTTC. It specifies CASPPGWGPRSSGANVLTF.

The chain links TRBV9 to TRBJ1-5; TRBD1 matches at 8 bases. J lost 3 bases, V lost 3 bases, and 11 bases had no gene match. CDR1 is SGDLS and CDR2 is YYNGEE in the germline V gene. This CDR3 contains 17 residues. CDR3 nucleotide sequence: TGTGCCAGCAGCGACCCTCCGGGACAGGATCCCAATCAGCCCCAGCATTTT. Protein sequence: CASSDPPGQDPNQPQHF.